These 17 T cell receptor beta chains were sequenced from one sample in a study of shared T cell receptors in the human thymus. Generated by immunoSEQ multiplex PCR, the TCRdb table keeps only in-frame clones and is missing some. Among more than 300,000 clones listed, about 95% were seen once. The sample was thymocytes. The receptors originated from a human donor.

The J gene is TRBJ2-3, the V gene TRBV28, with D unclear. CDR3 size: 12 residues. V lost 3 bases and J lost 5, with 6 bases in between. Germline assignment: CDR1 MDHEN and CDR2 SYDVKM. The CDR3 loop is CASSFRRDTQYF. For the CDR3, the DNA is TGTGCCAGCAGTTTCAGGCGAGATACGCAGTATTTT.

The chain links TRBV7-9 to TRBJ2-1; 10 bases match TRBD2. With 5 bases clipped from V and 9 bases from J, the junction kept 13 bases outside the gene matches. Germline V lookup: CDR1 SEHNR, CDR2 FQNEAQ (reference sequence). The CDR3 sequence is 16 residues long. The CDR3 nucleotides are TGTGCCAGCAGCAAACAAGCGGGAGGGTCAAGGGGTGAGCAGTTCTTC. It specifies CASSKQAGGSRGEQFF.

The genes are TRBV5-1 and TRBJ1-4; D is undetermined. Germline V gene sequence: CDR1 SGHRS, CDR2 YFSETQ. CDR3 length: 16 amino acids. V was shortened by 4 bases and J by 0 bases, with 13 bases between the two germline ends. CDR3 bases: TGCGCCAGCAGCCCTTGGTCCCGTGCAACTAATGAAAAACTGTTTTTT. The encoded protein is CASSPWSRATNEKLFF.

The genes are TRBV27 and TRBJ1-2, with 9 bases fitting TRBD1. The germline V gene encodes CDR1 MNHEY and CDR2 SMNVEV (reference sequence). The CDR3 runs to 16 residues. V trimming: 8 bases; J trimming: 6 bases; junction bases outside the gene matches: 16. As DNA, the CDR3 is TGTGCCAGCTCCTCAACCCCACAGGGGGCGGGAGATGGCTACACCTTC. Its protein product is CASSSTPQGAGDGYTF.

This sequence joins TRBV25-1 and TRBJ1-1; perhaps TRBD1 as D (6 bases). Germline V gene data show CDR1 as MGHDK and CDR2 as SYGVNS. V lost 5 bases and J lost 1, with 11 bases in between. The CDR3 is 14 residues long. Here the CDR3 DNA reads TGTGCCAGCAGTTTAAAGGGGGGGAACACTGAAGCTTTCTTT. Translating it yields CASSLKGGNTEAFF.

The chain recombines TRBV5-4 with TRBJ2-3, with D perhaps being TRBD1 or TRBD2 (5 bases each). This CDR3 is built from 14 residues. V lost 5 bases and J lost 0, with 10 bases in between. The germline CDR1 and CDR2 sequences are SGHNT and YYREEE (reference sequence). CDR3 region: CASRFGTSTDTQYF. The CDR3 bases are TGTGCCAGCAGGTTTGGGACGAGCACAGATACGCAGTATTTT.

The chain couples TRBV6-5 to TRBJ1-5, with a possible D match to TRBD1 (5 bases). Germline CDR1 is MNHEY and CDR2 is SVGAGI. This CDR3 is 14 amino acids long. V lost 5 bases and J 2 bases, leaving 10 bases between the germline ends. The CDR3 here is CASSLQEGNQPQHF. For the CDR3, the DNA is TGTGCCAGCAGTCTACAGGAGGGCAATCAGCCCCAGCATTTT.

This chain uses TRBV4-1 with TRBJ2-1; perhaps TRBD2 as D (6 bases). V was clipped by 3 bases and J by 1 base, with 16 bases between them. This CDR3 contains 17 residues. CDR1 and CDR2 (germline): MGHRA, YSYEKL. The CDR3 protein is CASSHLSRRASYNEQFF. Written as DNA, the CDR3 is TGCGCCAGCAGCCACCTAAGTAGGAGGGCTTCCTACAATGAGCAGTTCTTC.

The chain uses TRBV27 and TRBJ2-7, with D possibly matching TRBD2 (6 bases). The ends were cut back, 5 bases at V and 6 bases at J, with 17 bases in the middle. Per germline, CDR1 MNHEY and CDR2 SMNVEV (reference sequence). The CDR3 totals 14 residues. The CDR3 reads CASSNPLLASEQYF. Here the CDR3 DNA reads TGTGCCAGCAGTAACCCCCTGCTAGCGAGCGAGCAGTACTTC.

This rearrangement joins TRBV27 to TRBJ2-3; D not certain. Germline assignment: CDR1 MNHEY and CDR2 SMNVEV (reference sequence). The CDR3 covers 16 residues. V lost 6 bases and J 1 base, leaving 17 bases between the germline ends. CDR3 sequence: CASSPLTPSRTDTQYF. The CDR3 region has the DNA TGTGCCAGCAGCCCTTTGACCCCGTCTCGCACAGATACGCAGTATTTT.

V gene TRBV5-6 combines with J gene TRBJ1-6, with D unclear. The germline V and J ends were trimmed by 0 bases and 9 bases, with 7 bases remaining between them. This CDR3 region has 13 residues. Germline values: CDR1 SGHDT, CDR2 YYEEEE. CDR3: CASSLVEPSPLHF. CDR3 in DNA: TGTGCCAGCAGCTTGGTAGAACCTTCACCCCTCCACTTT.

V usage is TRBV6-4 and J usage is TRBJ2-1; 8 bases line up with TRBD2. This CDR3 has 15 residues. Germline CDR1 MRHNA, CDR2 SNTAGT. Losses at the gene ends were 5 bases for V and 0 bases for J; bases not matched to a gene: 3. CDR3 in amino acids: CASSTSGGSYNEQFF. In DNA form, the CDR3 reads TGTGCCAGCAGTACTAGCGGAGGCTCCTACAATGAGCAGTTCTTC.

The rearrangement uses TRBV7-6 and TRBJ1-4; 8 bases are a match to TRBD1. With 5 bases clipped from V and 7 bases from J, the junction kept 3 bases outside the gene matches. The CDR3 has 13 residues. Germline CDR1 is SGHVS and CDR2 is FNYEAQ. This CDR3 reads CASSPGQGEKLFF. The CDR3 DNA reads as TGTGCCAGCAGCCCCGGACAGGGTGAAAAACTGTTTTTT.

The chain couples TRBV15 to TRBJ1-2; TRBD1 aligns across 9 bases. The CDR3 runs to 19 residues. Germline assignment: CDR1 LNHNV and CDR2 YYDKDF (reference sequence). The V gene end was trimmed by 1 base and the J gene end by 5 bases; junction bases not matched to a gene: 17. The CDR3 here is CATSRANGRTGAFFYGYTF. CDR3 coding DNA: TGTGCCACCAGCAGAGCGAATGGGCGGACAGGGGCCTTTTTTTATGGCTACACCTTC.

For the CDR3, the DNA is TGCGCCAGCAGCCAAGAGAGGGGGCGGACGAACTATGGCTACACCTTC. Its translation: CASSQERGRTNYGYTF. The chain couples TRBV4-3 to TRBJ1-2; 7 bases align to TRBD1. J gave up 2 bases and V 0 bases, and 6 bases lay outside the gene matches. The CDR3 runs 16 residues. The germline V gene encodes CDR1 LGHNA and CDR2 YSLEER.

V usage is TRBV7-6 and J usage is TRBJ1-2; D possibly corresponds to TRBD1 (5 bases). The CDR3 extends over 15 amino acids. Germline V lookup: CDR1 SGHVS, CDR2 FNYEAQ. The V end was cut by 5 bases, the J end by 7 bases, with 20 bases between. The CDR3 is CASSPLPGRYFGYTF. The CDR3 DNA reads TGTGCCAGCAGCCCGCTTCCAGGGCGGTATTTTGGCTACACCTTC.

The chain combines TRBV30 with TRBJ2-7; 10 positions agree with TRBD1. The CDR3 spans 13 residues. The germline V gene encodes CDR1 GTSNPN and CDR2 SVGIG (reference sequence). J gave up 0 bases and V 8 bases, and 4 bases lay outside the gene matches. Here the CDR3 reads CAGRDRGSYEQYF. The DNA of the CDR3 is TGTGCCGGCCGGGACAGGGGCTCCTACGAGCAGTACTTC.